This TCR beta chain was found in a study of T cell changes during pregnancy in multiple sclerosis. This CDR3 has 12 residues. The V end was cut by 3 bases, the J end by 15 bases, with 15 bases between. Germline V lookup: CDR1 SGDLS, CDR2 YYNGEE. Produced via immunoSEQ multiplex PCR; TCRdb's table is partial and in-frame only. Of some 70,000 clones listed, approximately 92% are singletons. This clonotype was obtained from a female donor in good health, enrolled as a control in a pregnancy study. Source: CD8+ T cells from peripheral blood mononuclear cells, taken in the third trimester of pregnancy. The chain recombines TRBV9 with TRBJ1-4, with D possibly matching TRBD1 (6 bases). The chain's CDR3 is CASSGGTPWMFF. The CDR3 nucleotides read TGTGCCAGCAGCGGAGGGACACCCTGGATGTTTTTT. The variable domain in full, completed from reference TRBV9 and TRBJ1-4, reads DSGVTQTPKHLITATGQRVTLRCSPRSGDLSVYWYQQSLDQGLQFLIQYYNGEERAKGNILERFSAQQFPDLHSELNLSSLELGDSALYFCASSGGTPWMFFGSGTQLSVL.